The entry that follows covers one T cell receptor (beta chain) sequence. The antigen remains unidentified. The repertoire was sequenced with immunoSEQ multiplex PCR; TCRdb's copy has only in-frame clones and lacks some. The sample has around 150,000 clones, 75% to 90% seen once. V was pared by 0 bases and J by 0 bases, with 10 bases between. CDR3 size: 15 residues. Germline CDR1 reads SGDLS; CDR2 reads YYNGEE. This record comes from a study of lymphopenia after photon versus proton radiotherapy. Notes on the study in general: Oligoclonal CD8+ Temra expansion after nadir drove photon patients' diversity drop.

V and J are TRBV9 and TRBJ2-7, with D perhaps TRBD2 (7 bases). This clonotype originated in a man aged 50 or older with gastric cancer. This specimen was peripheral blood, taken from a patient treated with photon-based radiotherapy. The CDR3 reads CASSVDGGASYEQYF. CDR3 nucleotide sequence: TGTGCCAGCAGCGTAGATGGGGGGGCCTCCTACGAGCAGTACTTC.